This TCR beta chain was observed in a study of T cells expressing NK-cell markers. Turning to the study itself: The study drew TCR beta repertoires from sorted CD3+CD56+NKG2C+, CD3+CD56+NKG2C- and CD3+CD56-NKG2C+ T cells.

Reanalyzing the 5' RACE reads, TCRdb keeps one entry per CDR3 protein, without DNA. This repertoire includes about 550,000 distinct CDR3 sequences. As to this clonotype: Its antigen remains unidentified.

Findings of the study overall: These clonotypes additionally ranked first within the CD3+CD56-NKG2C+ fraction of several donors.

The source is a man between 18 and 35 years old in good health. Specimen: blood T cells: a sorted CD56 or NKG2C T cell subset, CD4+ or CD8+ T cells, or bulk PBMC T cells (not recorded which).

CDR3 region: CASRPGSGELQETQYF. The gene calls are TRBV6-5 and TRBJ2-5; the D gene TCRdb calls, TRBD1, cannot be checked with no DNA. The germline V gene encodes CDR1 MNHEY and CDR2 SVGAGI. This CDR3 contains 16 residues.